This T cell receptor (beta chain) was captured in a study of cytomegalovirus exposure and HLA in healthy donors. The PCR had 60 Vbeta and 13 Jbeta primers. Data came from immunoSEQ multiplex PCR; TCRdb stores just in-frame clones and leaves some out. This sample contains around 78,000 clones. The clonotype was recovered from a man between 18 and 35 years old in good health and CMV-seropositive. Sequenced sample: PBMCs.

CDR3 sequence: CASSLVTGGPGYEQYF. The CDR3 coding sequence is TGCGCCAGCAGCTTGGTTACAGGTGGCCCGGGCTACGAGCAGTACTTC. J is TRBJ2-5 and V is TRBV5-1; weak D call: TRBD1 (5 bases). Judging by the DNA end, TRBJ2-7 fits better; the J call may be wrong. Germline V gene sequence: CDR1 SGHRS, CDR2 YFSETQ. The length of the CDR3 is 16 residues.